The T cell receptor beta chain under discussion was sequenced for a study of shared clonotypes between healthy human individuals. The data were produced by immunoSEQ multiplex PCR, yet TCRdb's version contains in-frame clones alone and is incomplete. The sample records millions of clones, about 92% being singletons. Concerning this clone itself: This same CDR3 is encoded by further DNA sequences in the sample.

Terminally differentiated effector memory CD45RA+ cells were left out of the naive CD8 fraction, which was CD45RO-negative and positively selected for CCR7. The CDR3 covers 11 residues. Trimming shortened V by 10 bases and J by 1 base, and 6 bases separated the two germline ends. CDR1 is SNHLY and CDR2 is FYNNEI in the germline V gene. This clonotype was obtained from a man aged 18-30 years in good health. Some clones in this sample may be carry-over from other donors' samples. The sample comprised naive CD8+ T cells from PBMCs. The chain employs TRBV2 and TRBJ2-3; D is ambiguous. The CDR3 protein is CATYGTDTQYF. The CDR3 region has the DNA TGTGCCACCTACGGCACAGATACGCAGTATTTT.